Following are 28 T cell receptor beta chains from one sample sequenced in a study of blood T cells in healthy people across ages. Using a J-beta primer mix together with a sample-barcoded 5' primer, a second PCR was run for roughly 7 to 11 cycles. TCRdb re-called the 5' RACE reads with MiXCR, one entry per CDR3 protein. The table shows 650,000 or so distinct CDR3 sequences, with under 65% occurring only once. The specimen sequenced was blood. All receptors derive from a woman at least 80 years old in good health.

With respect to this clonotype: Given a much more abundant clone one base away, this may be a read error. The CDR3 loop is CASSTPELVYNEQFF. CDR3 in DNA: TGTGCCAGCAGCACGCCGGAACTAGTTTACAATGAGCAGTTCTTC. The chain recombines TRBV12-3 or TRBV12-4 with TRBJ2-1; D might be TRBD2 (5 bases). The CDR3 contains 15 residues. V was clipped by 6 bases and J by 4 bases, with 16 bases between them.

The chain joins TRBV2 to TRBJ2-3; TRBD2 agrees at 9 bases. J gave up 0 bases and V 7 bases, and 8 bases lay outside the gene matches. The CDR3 runs 16 residues. CDR1 is SNHLY, CDR2 FYNNEI, per germline. DNA of the CDR3: TGTGCCAGCAATATGGCTAGCGGGGCTAGCACAGATACGCAGTATTTT. Its translation: CASNMASGASTDTQYF.

This clonotype was seen repeatedly, ten times or more. The CDR3 bases are TGCGCCAGCAGCGCCCGATGGGGGGGTCGTCCTGGAAACACCATATATTTT. Its protein product is CASSARWGGRPGNTIYF. This chain connects TRBV4-3 to TRBJ1-3, with D tentatively TRBD1 (5 bases). V gave up 5 bases and J gave up 2 bases, with 19 bases separating them. The germline gives CDR1 LGHNA, CDR2 YSLEER. This CDR3 contains 17 residues.

There are many counts of this clonotype. V usage is TRBV9 and J usage is TRBJ2-1; D is undetermined. Germline CDR1 SGDLS, CDR2 YYNGEE. This CDR3 has 11 residues. V was pared by 4 bases and J by 5 bases, with 4 bases between. CDR3 residues: CASSRDNEQFF. The CDR3, as DNA: TGTGCCAGCAGCCGAGACAATGAGCAGTTCTTC.

Of note for this clonotype: Since a much larger clone is just one base distant, this may be a read error. The chain is built from TRBV20-1 and TRBJ2-1; no clear D gene. Germline-derived CDR1 and CDR2 are DFQATT and SNEGSKA (reference sequence). The CDR3 sequence is 15 residues long. CDR3 coding DNA: TGCAGTGCTGCCTCTCGTAGTTTATCCTACAGTGAGCAGTTCTTC. It yields the protein CSAASRSLSYSEQFF.

The table lists this clonotype with many counts. A much larger clone differs from this one at a single base, so this may be a read error. The rearrangement joins TRBV6-5 to TRBJ2-1; D perhaps matches TRBD2 (5 bases). The DNA end is more similar to TRBJ2-7, so the J call may be wrong. Germline assignment: CDR1 MNHEY and CDR2 SVGAGI. CDR3 length equals 13 residues. The CDR3 loop reads CASTPSSYNEQYF. DNA of the CDR3: TGTGCCAGCACTCCTAGCTCCTACAATGAGCAGTACTTC.

This clonotype was counted at least ten times. CDR3 amino acids: CSAQPWTGANVLTF. The CDR3 nucleotides are TGCAGTGCTCAACCCTGGACAGGGGCCAACGTCCTGACTTTC. The chain is built from TRBV20-1 and TRBJ2-6; tentative D call: TRBD1 (5 bases). Germline V lookup: CDR1 DFQATT, CDR2 SNEGSKA (reference sequence). V was clipped by 5 bases and J by 4 bases, with 12 bases between them. This CDR3 is built from 14 residues.

The chain combines TRBV20-1 with TRBJ2-6; D ambiguous. CDR3 size: 14 residues. Germline V gene lookup returns CDR1 DFQATT and CDR2 SNEGSKA (reference sequence). V gave up 3 bases and J gave up 2 bases, with 8 bases separating them. CDR3 DNA: TGCAGTGCTAGTAAACGAGCTGGGGCCAACGTCCTGACTTTC. Translated: CSASKRAGANVLTF.

The chain couples TRBV4-1 to TRBJ2-5, with D possibly matching TRBD1 (6 bases). Germline lookup yields CDR1 MGHRA and CDR2 YSYEKL. V shed 4 bases and J shed 2 bases, with 14 bases lying between them. The length of the CDR3 is 15 residues. The CDR3 loop reads CASSLIPTGQETQYF. As DNA, the CDR3 is TGCGCCAGCAGCCTAATTCCGACAGGTCAAGAGACCCAGTACTTC.

The sample holds many counts of this clonotype. V is TRBV27 and J is TRBJ2-3; D might be TRBD1 (5 bases). The CDR3 covers 15 residues. From germline, CDR1 is MNHEY and CDR2 SMNVEV (reference sequence). Trimming cost V 2 bases and J 2 bases, with 11 bases left between them. The CDR3 bases are TGTGCCAGCAGTTTAACAGGCTCTCTCACAGATACGCAGTATTTT. Translating gives CASSLTGSLTDTQYF.

This clonotype was recorded only once. The chain is built from TRBV7-2 and TRBJ2-4; D possibly corresponds to TRBD2 (5 bases). The J call is in doubt because the DNA end fits TRBJ2-7 better. CDR1 and CDR2 from the germline V gene are SGHTA and FQGNSA. This CDR3 region has 14 residues. CDR3 amino acids: CASSLAVGAYEQYF. CDR3 sequence (DNA): TGTGCCAGCAGCTTAGCCGTCGGGGCCTACGAGCAGTACTTC.

The chain employs TRBV7-9 and TRBJ1-1; D is unclear. The CDR3 extends over 14 amino acids. Trimming took off 7 bases at V and 1 base at J, with 13 bases between the two ends. Germline values: CDR1 SEHNR, CDR2 FQNEAQ (reference sequence). The CDR3 here is CASTHEGKNTEAFF. The CDR3 coding sequence is TGTGCCAGCACCCATGAAGGGAAGAACACTGAAGCTTTCTTT.

This rearrangement joins TRBV5-1 to TRBJ1-2; 9 nucleotides align to TRBD1. The germline V gene has CDR1 SGHRS and CDR2 YFSETQ. The CDR3 is 15 residues long. J gave up 4 bases and V 0 bases, and 4 bases lay outside the gene matches. CDR3 sequence: CASSLGGQGPYGYTF. The CDR3 coding sequence is TGCGCCAGCAGCTTGGGGGGACAGGGCCCCTATGGCTACACCTTC.

This clonotype was seen at least ten times. J is TRBJ2-1 and V is TRBV5-1; the match to TRBD2 covers 9 bases. The length of the CDR3 is 16 residues. The germline V gene has CDR1 SGHRS and CDR2 YFSETQ. V trimming: 0 bases; J trimming: 8 bases; junction bases outside the gene matches: 9. CDR3 sequence reads: CASSLGSLAGKYEQFF. In DNA form, the CDR3 reads TGCGCCAGCAGCTTGGGTTCTCTAGCGGGGAAGTATGAGCAGTTCTTC.

The gene calls are TRBV11-1 and TRBJ2-7; 7 nucleotides match TRBD2. V lost 4 bases to trimming and J lost 9 bases; unmatched junction nucleotides: 6. Germline lookup yields CDR1 SGHAT and CDR2 FQDESV (reference sequence). The CDR3 runs 12 residues. CDR3 sequence reads: CASSSGLSGQYF. The CDR3 DNA sequence: TGTGCCAGCAGCTCGGGACTATCGGGGCAGTACTTC.

This clonotype appeared a few times. This rearrangement joins TRBV20-1 to TRBJ1-2; TRBD1 might be the D (5 bases). CDR1 is DFQATT and CDR2 is SNEGSKA in the germline V gene (reference sequence). The CDR3 runs to 15 residues. V lost 1 base and J lost 3, with 15 bases in between. Here the CDR3 reads CSARVAGIVDYGYTF. CDR3 nucleotides: TGCAGTGCTAGAGTCGCAGGGATCGTGGACTATGGCTACACCTTC.

The chain uses TRBV5-1 and TRBJ2-3; TRBD2 is a possible D gene (6 bases). V lost 4 bases, J lost 4 bases, and 25 bases lay in between. The germline V gene encodes CDR1 SGHRS and CDR2 YFSETQ. This CDR3 has 18 amino acids. The CDR3 protein is CASSHSGAQSYGADTQYF. In DNA form, the CDR3 reads TGCGCCAGCAGCCATAGCGGAGCCCAGAGCTACGGCGCAGATACGCAGTATTTT.

This rearrangement joins TRBV29-1 to TRBJ2-3; TRBD1 aligns across 7 bases. Germline loops: CDR1 SQVTM, CDR2 ANQGSEA. Trimming took 2 bases from V and 7 from J; bases not matched to a gene: 6. The CDR3 length is 13 residues. This CDR3 is CSVENRGLNTQYF. As DNA, the CDR3 is TGCAGCGTTGAAAACAGGGGTTTGAATACGCAGTATTTT.

This chain connects TRBV20-1 to TRBJ1-5; the match to TRBD1 covers 7 bases. In germline, CDR1 is DFQATT, CDR2 SNEGSKA (reference sequence). Unmatched junction bases numbered 2, after V lost 8 bases and J lost 1 base. CDR3 length equals 12 residues. CDR3 in amino acids: CSTGESNQPQHF. The CDR3, as DNA: TGCAGTACAGGGGAGAGCAATCAGCCCCAGCATTTT.

The chain is built from TRBV6-5 and TRBJ1-4; D not certain. Germline CDR1 MNHEY, CDR2 SVGAGI. This CDR3 spans 15 amino acids. With 6 bases removed from V and 0 bases from J, the gap between germline ends came to 11 bases. The CDR3 region is CASSGRPATNEKLFF. Here the CDR3 DNA reads TGTGCCAGCAGCGGCAGGCCGGCAACTAATGAAAAACTGTTTTTT.

This clonotype has ten or more counts. V is TRBV20-1 and J is TRBJ2-4; possibly TRBD1 for D (7 bases). In germline, CDR1 is DFQATT, CDR2 SNEGSKA (reference sequence). V lost 5 bases and J 2 bases, leaving 19 bases between the germline ends. The CDR3 loop spans 16 amino acids. In DNA, the CDR3 is TGCAGTGCTGGCAGACAGGGCGGCGGGACCAAAAACATTCAGTACTTC. This gives the protein CSAGRQGGGTKNIQYF.

As for this clonotype: Compared with germline, one end of the junction differs, possibly owing to a read error. This chain links TRBV5-1 with TRBJ2-3; 8 bases fit TRBD1. The germline V gene has CDR1 SGHRS and CDR2 YFSETQ. The CDR3 is 15 residues long. Here the CDR3 DNA reads TGCGCCAGCAGCCTGACAGGGGCCCACACAGAAACGCAGTATTTT. This translates into CASSLTGAHTETQYF.

This clonotype has at least ten counts. The chain combines TRBV14 with TRBJ1-6; no firm D call. CDR3 length equals 14 residues. Germline loops: CDR1 SGHDN, CDR2 FVKESK. Trimming cost V 0 bases and J 10 bases, with 10 bases left between them. The CDR3 here is CASSQESRVSPLHF. In DNA form, the CDR3 reads TGTGCCAGCAGCCAAGAGTCGAGGGTCTCACCCCTCCACTTT.

This clonotype was detected many times. V usage is TRBV24-1 and J usage is TRBJ1-2; the match to TRBD1 covers 8 bases. V lost 4 bases, J lost 7 bases, and 10 bases stayed unmatched. In germline, CDR1 is KGHDR, CDR2 SFDVKD. The CDR3 loop spans 15 amino acids. The DNA of the CDR3 is TGTGCCACCAGTGAAACCGGACAGGGAGCCCTTGGCTACACCTTC. Translation gives CATSETGQGALGYTF.

The chain joins TRBV9 to TRBJ2-5, with 7 bases lining up with TRBD1. The DNA end favors TRBJ2-7, so the J call may be wrong. Germline-derived CDR1 and CDR2 are SGDLS and YYNGEE. This CDR3 region has 15 residues. CDR3 loop: CASSADATGTDEQYF. In nucleotides, the CDR3 is TGTGCCAGCAGCGCGGACGCGACAGGGACCGACGAGCAGTACTTC.

This clonotype was picked up many times. The chain recombines TRBV28 with TRBJ1-2; the D gene is possibly TRBD1 (5 bases). Germline lookup yields CDR1 MDHEN and CDR2 SYDVKM. The CDR3 has 11 amino acids. The V and J ends lost 7 bases and 6 bases respectively, with 9 bases between them. CDR3 coding DNA: TGTGCCAGCACCACCAGGGATGGCTACACCTTC. It codes for CASTTRDGYTF.

CDR3 in DNA: TGTGCCAGCAGCCCGGGGGTCAGGGGAGGATCAGATACGCAGTATTTT. This gives the protein CASSPGVRGGSDTQYF. The J gene is TRBJ2-3, the V gene TRBV7-2; the D gene could be TRBD1 or TRBD2 (6 bases each). The germline V gene has CDR1 SGHTA and CDR2 FQGNSA. V lost 5 bases to trimming and J lost 4 bases, with 19 bases between them. There are 16 residues in the CDR3.

The table lists this clonotype with many counts. The V and J genes are TRBV20-1 and TRBJ2-5; no clear D. V lost 0 bases and J 7 bases, leaving 6 bases between the germline ends. The CDR3 spans 11 residues. Germline assignment: CDR1 DFQATT and CDR2 SNEGSKA (reference sequence). The CDR3 protein is CSARDLGTQYF. In DNA, the CDR3 is TGCAGTGCTAGAGATCTAGGGACCCAGTACTTC.